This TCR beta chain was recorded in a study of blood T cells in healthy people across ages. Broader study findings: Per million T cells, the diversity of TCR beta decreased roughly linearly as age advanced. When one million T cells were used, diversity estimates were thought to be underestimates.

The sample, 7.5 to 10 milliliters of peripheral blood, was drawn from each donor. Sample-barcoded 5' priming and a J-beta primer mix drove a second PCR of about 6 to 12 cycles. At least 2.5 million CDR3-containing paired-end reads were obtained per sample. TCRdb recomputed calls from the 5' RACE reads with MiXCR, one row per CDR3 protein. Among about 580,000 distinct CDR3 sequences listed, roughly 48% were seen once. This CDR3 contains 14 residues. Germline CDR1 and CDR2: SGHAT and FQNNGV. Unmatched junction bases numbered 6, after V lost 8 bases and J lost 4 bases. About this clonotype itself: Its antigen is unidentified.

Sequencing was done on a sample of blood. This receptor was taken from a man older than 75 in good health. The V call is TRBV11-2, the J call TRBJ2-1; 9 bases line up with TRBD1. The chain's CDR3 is CASRDREGYNEQFF. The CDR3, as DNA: TGTGCCAGCCGGGACAGGGAGGGTTACAATGAGCAGTTCTTC. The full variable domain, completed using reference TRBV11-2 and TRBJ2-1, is EAGVAQSPRYKIIEKRQSVAFWCNPISGHATLYWYQQILGQGPKLLIQFQNNGVVDDSQLPKDRFSAERLKGVDSTLKIQPAKLEDSAVYLCASRDREGYNEQFFGPGTRLTVL.